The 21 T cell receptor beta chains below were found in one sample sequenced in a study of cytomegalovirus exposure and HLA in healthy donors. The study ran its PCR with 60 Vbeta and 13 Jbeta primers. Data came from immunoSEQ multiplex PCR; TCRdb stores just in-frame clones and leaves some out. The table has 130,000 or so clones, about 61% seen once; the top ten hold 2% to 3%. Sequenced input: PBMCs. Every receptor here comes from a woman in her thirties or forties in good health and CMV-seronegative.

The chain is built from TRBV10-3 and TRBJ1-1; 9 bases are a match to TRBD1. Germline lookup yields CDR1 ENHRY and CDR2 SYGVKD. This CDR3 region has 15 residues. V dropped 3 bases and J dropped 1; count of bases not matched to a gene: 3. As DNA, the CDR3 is TGTGCCATCAGTGATGGGACAGGGAGGAACACTGAAGCTTTCTTT. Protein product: CAISDGTGRNTEAFF.

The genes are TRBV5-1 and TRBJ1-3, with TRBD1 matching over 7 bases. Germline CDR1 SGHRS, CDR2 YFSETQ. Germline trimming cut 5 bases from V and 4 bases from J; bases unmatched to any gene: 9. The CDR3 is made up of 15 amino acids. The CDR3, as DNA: TGCGCCAGCAGTGGACAGGCGTCCCCGGGAAACACCATATATTTT. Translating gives CASSGQASPGNTIYF.

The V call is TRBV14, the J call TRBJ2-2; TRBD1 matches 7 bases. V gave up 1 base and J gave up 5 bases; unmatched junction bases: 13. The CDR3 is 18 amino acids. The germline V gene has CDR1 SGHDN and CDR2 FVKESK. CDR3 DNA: TGTGCCAGCAGCCAAGTTTTCCTACAGGGGCATTATACCGGGGAGCTGTTTTTT. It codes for CASSQVFLQGHYTGELFF.

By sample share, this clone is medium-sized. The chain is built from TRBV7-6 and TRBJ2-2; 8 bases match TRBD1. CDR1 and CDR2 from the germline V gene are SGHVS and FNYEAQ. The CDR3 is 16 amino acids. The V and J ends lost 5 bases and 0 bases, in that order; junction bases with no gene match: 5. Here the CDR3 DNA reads TGTGCCAGCAGCCCCCAACAGGGGGCGAACACCGGGGAGCTGTTTTTT. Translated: CASSPQQGANTGELFF.

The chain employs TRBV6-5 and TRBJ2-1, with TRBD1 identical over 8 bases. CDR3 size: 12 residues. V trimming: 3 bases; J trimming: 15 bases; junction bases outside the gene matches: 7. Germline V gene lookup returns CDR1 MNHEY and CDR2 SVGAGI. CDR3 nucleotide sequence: TGTGCCAGCAGTTATGGACAGGGAGGCACGTTCTTC. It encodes CASSYGQGGTFF.

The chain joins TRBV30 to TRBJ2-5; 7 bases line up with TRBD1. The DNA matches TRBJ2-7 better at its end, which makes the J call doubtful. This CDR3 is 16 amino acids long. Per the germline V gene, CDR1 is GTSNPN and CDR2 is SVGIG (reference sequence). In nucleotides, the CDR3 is TGTGCCTGGAGTGGCTACAGGGGAAAAATGGGCTACGAGCAGTACTTC. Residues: CAWSGYRGKMGYEQYF.

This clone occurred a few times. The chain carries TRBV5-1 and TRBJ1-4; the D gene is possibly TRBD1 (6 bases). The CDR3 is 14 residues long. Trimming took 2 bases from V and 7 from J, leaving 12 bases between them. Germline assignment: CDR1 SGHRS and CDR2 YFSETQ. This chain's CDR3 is CASSFQGGVEKLFF. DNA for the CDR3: TGCGCCAGCAGCTTCCAAGGGGGTGTTGAAAAACTGTTTTTT.

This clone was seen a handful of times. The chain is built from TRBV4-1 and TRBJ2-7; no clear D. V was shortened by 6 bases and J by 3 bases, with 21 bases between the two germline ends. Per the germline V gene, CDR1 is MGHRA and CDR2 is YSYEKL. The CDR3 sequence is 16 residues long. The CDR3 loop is CASSSSLQRPSYEQYF. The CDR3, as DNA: TGCGCCAGCAGTTCCTCCCTTCAGAGGCCCAGCTACGAGCAGTACTTC.

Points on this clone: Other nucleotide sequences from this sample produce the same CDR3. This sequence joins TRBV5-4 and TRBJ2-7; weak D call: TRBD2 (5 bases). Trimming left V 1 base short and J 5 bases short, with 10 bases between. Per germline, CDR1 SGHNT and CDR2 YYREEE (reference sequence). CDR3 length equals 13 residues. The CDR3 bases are TGTGCCAGCAGCTTGCGGGCCGGGAACGAGCAGTACTTC. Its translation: CASSLRAGNEQYF.

This CDR3 is CASSSGTGGLTGLFF. The CDR3 nucleotides read TGTGCCAGCAGCTCCGGGACAGGGGGCTTGACAGGACTGTTTTTT. The chain carries TRBV27 and TRBJ1-4, with 12 bases aligning to TRBD1. J was trimmed by 13 bases and V by 6 bases; bases with no gene match: 12. Germline V gives CDR1 MNHEY, CDR2 SMNVEV (reference sequence). This CDR3 contains 15 residues.

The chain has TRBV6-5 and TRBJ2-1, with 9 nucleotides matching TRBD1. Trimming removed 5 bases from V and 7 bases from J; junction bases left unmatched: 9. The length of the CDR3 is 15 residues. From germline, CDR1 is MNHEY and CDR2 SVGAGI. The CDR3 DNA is TGTGCCAGCAGTGCCCTGGGGACAGGGTCGAATGAGCAGTTCTTC. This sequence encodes CASSALGTGSNEQFF.

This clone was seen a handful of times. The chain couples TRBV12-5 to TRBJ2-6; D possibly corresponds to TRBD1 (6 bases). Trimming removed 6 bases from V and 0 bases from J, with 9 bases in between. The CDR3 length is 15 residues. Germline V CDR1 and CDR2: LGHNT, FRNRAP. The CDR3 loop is CASGTGNSGANVLTF. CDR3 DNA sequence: TGTGCTAGTGGAACAGGGAACTCTGGGGCCAACGTCCTGACTTTC. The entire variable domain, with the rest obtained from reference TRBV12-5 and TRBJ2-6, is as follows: DARVTQTPRHKVTEMGQEVTMRCQPILGHNTVFWYRQTMMQGLELLAYFRNRAPLDDSGMPKDRFSAEMPDATLATLKIQPSEPRDSAVYFCASGTGNSGANVLTFGAGSRLTVL.

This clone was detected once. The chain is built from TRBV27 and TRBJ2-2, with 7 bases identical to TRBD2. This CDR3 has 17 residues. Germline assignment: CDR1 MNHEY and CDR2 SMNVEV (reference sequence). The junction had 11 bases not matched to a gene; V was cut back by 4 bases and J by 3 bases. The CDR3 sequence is CASSSPPGLPYTGELFF. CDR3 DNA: TGTGCCAGCAGTTCCCCTCCGGGACTACCATACACCGGGGAGCTGTTTTTT.

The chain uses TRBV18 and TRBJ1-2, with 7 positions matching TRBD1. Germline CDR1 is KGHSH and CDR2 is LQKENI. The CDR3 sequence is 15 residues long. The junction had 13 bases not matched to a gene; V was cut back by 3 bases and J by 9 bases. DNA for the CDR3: TGTGCCAGCTCACCGAGGACAGGAAGGGCCGGAAGCTACACCTTC. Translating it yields CASSPRTGRAGSYTF. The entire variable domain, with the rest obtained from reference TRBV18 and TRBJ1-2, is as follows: NAGVMQNPRHLVRRRGQEARLRCSPMKGHSHVYWYRQLPEEGLKFMVYLQKENIIDESGMPKERFSAEFPKEGPSILRIQQVVRGDSAAYFCASSPRTGRAGSYTFGSGTRLTVV.

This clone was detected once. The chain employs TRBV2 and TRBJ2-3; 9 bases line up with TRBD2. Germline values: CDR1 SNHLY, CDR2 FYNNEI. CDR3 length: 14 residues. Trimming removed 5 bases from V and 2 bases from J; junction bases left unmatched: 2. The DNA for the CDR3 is TGTGCCAGCAGTTGGACTAGCGTCACAGATACGCAGTATTTT. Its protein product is CASSWTSVTDTQYF.

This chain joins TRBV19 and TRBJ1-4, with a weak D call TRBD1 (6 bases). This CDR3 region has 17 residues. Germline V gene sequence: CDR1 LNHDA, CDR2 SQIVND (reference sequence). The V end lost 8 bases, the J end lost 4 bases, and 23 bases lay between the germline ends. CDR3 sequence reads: CASRVRASTGRNEKLFF. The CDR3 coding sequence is TGTGCCAGTCGTGTAAGAGCCTCCACAGGGCGTAATGAAAAACTGTTTTTT. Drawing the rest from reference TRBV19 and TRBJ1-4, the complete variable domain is DGGITQSPKYLFRKEGQNVTLSCEQNLNHDAMYWYRQDPGQGLRLIYYSQIVNDFQKGDIAEGYSVSREKKESFPLTVTSAQKNPTAFYLCASRVRASTGRNEKLFFGSGTQLSVL.

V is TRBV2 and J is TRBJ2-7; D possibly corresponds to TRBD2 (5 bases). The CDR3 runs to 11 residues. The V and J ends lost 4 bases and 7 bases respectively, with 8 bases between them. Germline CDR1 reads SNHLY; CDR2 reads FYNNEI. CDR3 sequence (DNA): TGTGCCAGCAGTGGCAGGACTGAGCAGTACTTC. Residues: CASSGRTEQYF.

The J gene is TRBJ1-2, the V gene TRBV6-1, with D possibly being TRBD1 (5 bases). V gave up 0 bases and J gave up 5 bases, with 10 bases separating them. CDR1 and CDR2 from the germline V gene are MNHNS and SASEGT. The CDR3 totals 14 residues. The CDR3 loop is CASSEAGGAYGYTF. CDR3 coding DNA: TGTGCCAGCAGTGAAGCTGGTGGGGCGTATGGCTACACCTTC.

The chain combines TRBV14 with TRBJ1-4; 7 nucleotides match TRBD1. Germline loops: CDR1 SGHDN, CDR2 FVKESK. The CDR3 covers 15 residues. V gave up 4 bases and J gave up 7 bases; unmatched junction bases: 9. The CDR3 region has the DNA TGTGCCAGCAGCCGAGGTACAGGGGCGGGTGAAAAACTGTTTTTT. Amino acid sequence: CASSRGTGAGEKLFF.

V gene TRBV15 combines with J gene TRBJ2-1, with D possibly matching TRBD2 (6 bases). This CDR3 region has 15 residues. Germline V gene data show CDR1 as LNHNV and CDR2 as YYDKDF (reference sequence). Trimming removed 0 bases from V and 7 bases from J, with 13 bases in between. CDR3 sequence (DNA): TGTGCCACCAGCAGAGAGGGGACTGTTCAAAATGAGCAGTTCTTC. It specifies CATSREGTVQNEQFF. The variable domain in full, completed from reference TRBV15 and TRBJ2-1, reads DAMVIQNPRYQVTQFGKPVTLSCSQTLNHNVMYWYQQKSSQAPKLLFHYYDKDFNNEADTPDNFQSRRPNTSFCFLDIRSPGLGDTAMYLCATSREGTVQNEQFFGPGTRLTVL.

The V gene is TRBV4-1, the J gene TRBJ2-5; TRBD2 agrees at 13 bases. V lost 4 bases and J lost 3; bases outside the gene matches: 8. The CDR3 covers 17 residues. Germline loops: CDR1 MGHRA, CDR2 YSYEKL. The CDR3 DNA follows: TGCGCCAGCAGCCCAAAACTAGCGGGGGGGTATAAAGAGACCCAGTACTTC. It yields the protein CASSPKLAGGYKETQYF.